The 20 T cell receptor beta chains below come from one sample, sequenced in a study of cytomegalovirus exposure and HLA in healthy donors. The PCR ran on 60 Vbeta and 13 Jbeta primers. Sequencing used immunoSEQ multiplex PCR; TCRdb keeps in-frame clones, though not all of them. This sample has under 100,000 clones, with around 9.1% found just once. The sample taken for sequencing was PBMCs. The receptor set was obtained from a man aged 60 to 69 in good health and CMV-seropositive.

In this sample, this clone turned up a few times. Here the CDR3 DNA reads TGTGCCAGCAGCTCCGACTTGGTGGGAGAGACCCAGTACTTC. Residues: CASSSDLVGETQYF. V gene TRBV7-2 combines with J gene TRBJ2-5; D not resolved. V was trimmed by 4 bases and J by 4 bases, leaving 13 bases between them. The CDR3 spans 14 residues. The germline gives CDR1 SGHTA, CDR2 FQGNSA.

The chain uses TRBV19 and TRBJ1-1; no firm D call. Deletions cut 3 bases from V and 1 base from J, with 9 bases between. Germline-derived CDR1 and CDR2 are LNHDA and SQIVND (reference sequence). The CDR3 sequence is 14 residues long. The CDR3 loop reads CASSMALGNTEAFF. The CDR3 bases are TGTGCCAGTAGTATGGCTCTAGGGAACACTGAAGCTTTCTTT.

This clone was found a few times. The chain links TRBV30 to TRBJ2-7; 9 nucleotides line up with TRBD1. After removal of 0 bases from V and 3 bases from J, the junction contained 3 bases not matched to a gene. This CDR3 contains 14 residues. Germline lookup yields CDR1 GTSNPN and CDR2 SVGIG (reference sequence). The CDR3 sequence: CAWSVGTGIYEQYF. In DNA form, the CDR3 reads TGTGCCTGGAGTGTAGGGACAGGGATCTACGAGCAGTACTTC.

V gene TRBV28 combines with J gene TRBJ1-2; 8 bases agree with TRBD1. CDR1 and CDR2 from the germline V gene are MDHEN and SYDVKM. This CDR3 has 14 residues. The junction had 7 bases not matched to a gene; V was cut back by 8 bases and J by 2 bases. In DNA form, the CDR3 reads TGTGCCAGCGGATCTGGACAGGGCAACTATGGCTACACCTTC. It yields the protein CASGSGQGNYGYTF.

This CDR3 is CASSPGWAGGPGELFF. CDR3 nucleotides: TGTGCCAGCAGCCCCGGTTGGGCGGGTGGCCCCGGGGAGCTGTTTTTT. The V call is TRBV6-6, the J call TRBJ2-2; tentatively, D is TRBD2 (5 bases). The CDR3 sequence is 16 residues long. The V gene lost 6 bases and the J gene lost 6 bases, with 20 bases spanning the gap. CDR1 is MNHNY, CDR2 SVGAGI, per germline (reference sequence).

The CDR3 sequence is CASSLALTGISTDTQYF. The CDR3, as DNA: TGTGCCAGCAGCTTAGCGCTGACCGGGATCAGCACAGATACGCAGTATTTT. The chain uses TRBV7-9 and TRBJ2-3, with a possible D match to TRBD2 (5 bases). This CDR3 contains 17 residues. Trimming cost V 0 bases and J 0 bases, with 13 bases left between them. The germline CDR1 and CDR2 sequences are SEHNR and FQNEAQ (reference sequence).

This clone occurred a few times. The gene calls are TRBV5-1 and TRBJ2-1; weak D call: TRBD2 (7 bases). There are 19 residues in the CDR3. V dropped 8 bases and J dropped 4 bases, with 31 bases sitting between them. Germline V gene data show CDR1 as SGHRS and CDR2 as YFSETQ. The CDR3 loop is CASNSPRQQLAGAYNEQFF. For the CDR3, the DNA is TGCGCCAGTAACAGCCCGCGCCAGCAGCTTGCGGGGGCGTACAATGAGCAGTTCTTC.

This clone was detected a few times. The V call is TRBV19, the J call TRBJ2-6; unclear D gene. The CDR3 is 14 amino acids. The germline V gene encodes CDR1 LNHDA and CDR2 SQIVND (reference sequence). V was shortened by 7 bases and J by 0 bases, with 7 bases between the two germline ends. The DNA for the CDR3 is TGTGCCAGTATTGAGTCCTCTGGGGCCAACGTCCTGACTTTC. Residues: CASIESSGANVLTF. Looking up the rest from reference TRBV19 and TRBJ2-6 gives the full variable domain: DGGITQSPKYLFRKEGQNVTLSCEQNLNHDAMYWYRQDPGQGLRLIYYSQIVNDFQKGDIAEGYSVSREKKESFPLTVTSAQKNPTAFYLCASIESSGANVLTFGAGSRLTVL.

The chain recombines TRBV6-5 with TRBJ2-5; tentatively, D is TRBD1 (6 bases). The DNA end lines up better with TRBJ2-7; the J call may be wrong. Looked up from germline, CDR1 is MNHEY and CDR2 is SVGAGI. CDR3 size: 14 residues. The CDR3 region is CASSSPRGMNEQYF. The CDR3, as DNA: TGTGCCAGCAGTTCCCCGAGGGGGATGAACGAGCAGTACTTC.

This chain joins TRBV5-1 and TRBJ2-2; TRBD1 aligns across 9 bases. Germline loops: CDR1 SGHRS, CDR2 YFSETQ. The CDR3 runs 14 residues. Trimming cost V 6 bases and J 1 base; bases outside gene matches: 1. Written as DNA, the CDR3 is TGCGCCAGCATGGGACAGGGGAACACCGGGGAGCTGTTTTTT. Its translation: CASMGQGNTGELFF.

There are a few counts of this clone. This sequence joins TRBV5-1 and TRBJ1-5, with a possible D match to TRBD1 (5 bases). The germline V gene encodes CDR1 SGHRS and CDR2 YFSETQ. The CDR3 is 14 residues long. Trimming took 4 bases from V and 5 from J, leaving 13 bases between them. The CDR3 nucleotides are TGCGCCAGCAGCCTCAGTGGGGGGGATCAGCCCCAGCATTTT. It is translated as CASSLSGGDQPQHF.

The chain links TRBV9 to TRBJ1-5; D is possibly TRBD1 (5 bases). Germline V gene sequence: CDR1 SGDLS, CDR2 YYNGEE. This CDR3 comprises 14 residues. V was clipped by 2 bases and J by 7 bases, with 13 bases between them. The CDR3 coding sequence is TGTGCCAGCAGCGTTGAAGGGGAACGACAGCCCCAGCATTTT. Translating gives CASSVEGERQPQHF.

The chain uses TRBV2 and TRBJ2-3; the D is unclear. Trimming left V 6 bases short and J 1 base short, with 5 bases between. There are 12 residues in the CDR3. Germline-derived CDR1 and CDR2 are SNHLY and FYNNEI. For the CDR3, the DNA is TGTGCCAGCAGCTCGGGCACAGATACGCAGTATTTT. It specifies CASSSGTDTQYF. The full variable domain, its missing parts supplied by reference TRBV2 and TRBJ2-3, is EPEVTQTPSHQVTQMGQEVILRCVPISNHLYFYWYRQILGQKVEFLVSFYNNEISEKSEIFDDQFSVERPDGSNFTLKIRSTKLEDSAMYFCASSSGTDTQYFGPGTRLTVL.

Only a few counts were recorded for this clone. The chain employs TRBV30 and TRBJ2-3; 9 positions match TRBD2. V was clipped by 1 base and J by 2 bases; unmatched bases: 4. Germline loops: CDR1 GTSNPN, CDR2 SVGIG (reference sequence). This CDR3 comprises 15 residues. CDR3 residues: CAWSGLAGNTDTQYF. In nucleotides, the CDR3 is TGTGCCTGGAGTGGGCTAGCGGGGAACACAGATACGCAGTATTTT. The variable domain in full, completed from reference TRBV30 and TRBJ2-3, reads SQTIHQWPATLVQPVGSPLSLECTVEGTSNPNLYWYRQAAGRGLQLLFYSVGIGQISSEVPQNLSASRPQDRQFILSSKKLLLSDSGFYLCAWSGLAGNTDTQYFGPGTRLTVL.

V is TRBV7-2 and J is TRBJ1-5; tentatively, D is TRBD1 (5 bases). Trimming pared 5 bases from V and 11 bases from J, leaving 22 bases between. The CDR3 contains 15 residues. Germline-derived CDR1 and CDR2 are SGHTA and FQGNSA. The CDR3 DNA reads as TGTGCCAGCAGCCAAGCGCTGGGGGGAAAGATGGCCCAGCATTTT. This encodes CASSQALGGKMAQHF.

This clone was seen a handful of times. The chain recombines TRBV28 with TRBJ2-7; D gene ambiguous. The germline V gene has CDR1 MDHEN and CDR2 SYDVKM. The CDR3 consists of 13 residues. Trimming removed 7 bases at V and 5 bases at J, with 15 bases between. CDR3 residues: CASTPFRSHEQYF. The DNA of the CDR3 is TGTGCCAGCACTCCTTTCAGGTCCCACGAGCAGTACTTC.

This clone was seen repeatedly, ten times or more. The chain links TRBV28 to TRBJ1-2, with TRBD1 as a possible D gene (6 bases). The germline V gene has CDR1 MDHEN and CDR2 SYDVKM. The germline V and J ends were trimmed by 7 bases and 6 bases, with 15 bases remaining between them. The CDR3 totals 13 residues. The CDR3 DNA sequence: TGTGCCAGCACCCCTACAGGGTTTCATGGCTACACCTTC. Residues: CASTPTGFHGYTF.

The rearrangement uses TRBV4-2 and TRBJ2-2, with TRBD1 matching over 8 bases. V lost 3 bases and J lost 3; bases outside the gene matches: 3. CDR1 LGHNA and CDR2 YNFKEQ come from the germline V gene. This CDR3 comprises 15 residues. For the CDR3, the DNA is TGTGCCAGCAGCCAGGACAGGGTCGACACCGGGGAGCTGTTTTTT. It is translated as CASSQDRVDTGELFF.

This clone was seen a few times. CDR3 loop: CASTGGITEAFF. CDR3 DNA: TGTGCCAGTACGGGGGGCATCACTGAAGCTTTCTTT. This chain connects TRBV19 to TRBJ1-1, with TRBD1 as a possible D gene (6 bases). Germline V CDR1 and CDR2: LNHDA, SQIVND (reference sequence). Trimming pared 7 bases from V and 4 bases from J, leaving 10 bases between. CDR3 size: 12 residues. Filled out from reference TRBV19 and TRBJ1-1, the complete variable domain reads DGGITQSPKYLFRKEGQNVTLSCEQNLNHDAMYWYRQDPGQGLRLIYYSQIVNDFQKGDIAEGYSVSREKKESFPLTVTSAQKNPTAFYLCASTGGITEAFFGQGTRLTVV.

The V and J genes are TRBV28 and TRBJ2-7; weak D call: TRBD1 (5 bases). The V end was cut by 6 bases, the J end by 6 bases, with 15 bases between. CDR1 is MDHEN, CDR2 SYDVKM, per germline. The CDR3 extends over 13 amino acids. CDR3 nucleotide sequence: TGTGCCAGCAGCCCGCAGGGCCCTGGCGAGCAGTACGTC. Amino acid sequence: CASSPQGPGEQYV.